The subject of this entry is one TCR beta chain. What it binds is not known. The CDR3 is 18 amino acids. Germline-derived CDR1 and CDR2 are SGHDT and YYEEEE. The V segment lost 1 base and the J segment 0 bases; nucleotides outside the gene matches: 6. The data are from a study of cytotoxic CD8 clonotypes in ibrutinib-treated CLL. Study observations and caveats: Timing of sampling differed between sustained-remission and progressing patients.

Assay used: immunoSEQ multiplex PCR; TCRdb lists only in-frame clones, some missing. The repertoire has some 300,000 clones, just under 80% of them found once; the top ten carry 6.5% to 8%. The TCR originated in a human donor with chronic lymphocytic leukemia. The specimen comprised PBMCs, sampled before ibrutinib treatment. The chain is built from TRBV5-6 and TRBJ2-2; 10 bases align to TRBD2. The CDR3 DNA follows: TGTGCCAGCAGCTTGTTTAGGCTAGCGGGAGCGAACACCGGGGAGCTGTTTTTT. Translation gives CASSLFRLAGANTGELFF.